This T cell receptor (beta chain) originates from a study of shared clonotypes between healthy human individuals. Study summary: Per donor, CD8 memory used one plate, CD8 naive used two, CD4 memory used three and CD4 naive used three.

Only in-frame clones appear in the TCRdb table, and some are missing; sequencing was by immunoSEQ multiplex PCR. The sample gives about 770,000 clones, around 77% of which show up once; approximately 1.7% is in the top ten. There are 16 residues in the CDR3. V lost 2 bases to trimming and J lost 5 bases; unmatched junction nucleotides: 5. Germline V gene data show CDR1 as SEHNR and CDR2 as FQNEAQ (reference sequence). In its sample, this clone was seen a few times. Its antigen is still unknown. Findings and limits, study-wide: For sorted subsets, rarefaction showed incomplete sequencing despite large depth. The represented genetic and exposure-history diversity was limited by the small number of donors. Investigators expected sequencing depth to affect clonotype sharing among donors.

The V call is TRBV7-9, the J call TRBJ1-4; 10 positions agree with TRBD1. Sequences were obtained from memory CD4+ T cells sorted from blood. Sample subset: CD45RA-negative fraction. This sequence originates from a woman aged 25 to 39 in good health. CDR3 DNA: TGTGCCAGCAGCTTACTGGGACAGGGGTACAATGAAAAACTGTTTTTT. It specifies CASSLLGQGYNEKLFF. Drawing the rest from reference TRBV7-9 and TRBJ1-4, the complete variable domain is DTGVSQNPRHKITKRGQNVTFRCDPISEHNRLYWYRQTLGQGPEFLTYFQNEAQLEKSRLLSDRFSAERPKGSFSTLEIQRTEQGDSAMYLCASSLLGQGYNEKLFFGSGTQLSVL.